This T cell receptor beta chain was documented in a study of blood T cell repertoires in COVID-19. Source study methods: Using reference gene primer amplification, nucleated cell counts were estimated. Here immunoSEQ multiplex PCR was the method, and the copy in TCRdb shows in-frame clones only, minus some. D and trimming come from the DNA, and the V and J calls and clone size come from that table. In the table there are about 440,000 clones, approximately 90% of which are singletons. The CDR3 loop spans 15 amino acids. The germline V gene encodes CDR1 MGHDK and CDR2 SYGVNS. Deletions cut 0 bases from V and 4 bases from J, with 10 bases between.

Material: peripheral blood. The receptor comes from a woman between 45 and 65 years old with COVID-19, enrolled during active disease. The chain joins TRBV25-1 to TRBJ1-5, with D maybe TRBD1 (5 bases). The CDR3 region has the DNA TGTGCCAGCAGTGAATATGGTAGGGGAAATCAGCCCCAGCATTTT. Protein: CASSEYGRGNQPQHF.